The sequence of this T cell receptor beta chain was determined in a study of CD8 T cells in ankylosing spondylitis. Between the trimmed V and J ends, which lost 4 bases and 3 bases, there was a span of 8 bases. The CDR3 runs 13 residues. Per germline, CDR1 SGHDT and CDR2 YYEEEE. Whole-study results and caveats: Reports say disease-linked clones showed up significantly more in matched ankylosing spondylitis synovial fluid.

This clonotype was detected ten times or more. The antigen is unknown. Library preparation for TCR beta used quantitative 5'-RACE with molecular barcodes. TCRdb passed the 5' RACE reads through MiXCR, listing each CDR3 protein once. The repertoire includes 100,000 to 150,000 distinct CDR3 sequences, around 9.7% of them detected once, and 3.3% sits in the top ten. This chain uses TRBV5-6 with TRBJ1-5; D is unclear. The sequence derives from a male donor with ankylosing spondylitis or in good health (not recorded which). Sequencing input: blood, either unsorted or a sorted T cell fraction (not recorded which). CDR3 bases: TGTGCCAGCAGCCCCCGTCTCAATCAGCCCCAGCATTTT. It specifies CASSPRLNQPQHF.